This TCR beta chain appears in the sequencing data of a study of blood T cell repertoires in COVID-19. Whole-study context: Samples of COVID-19 (acute and convalescent) were obtained from the United States, Italy and Spain. In each case, the material was cDNA or gDNA derived from T cells, B-cell-depleted T cells, or PBMCs.

Original processing notes: Estimated nucleated cell counts came from reference gene primer amplification. The method was immunoSEQ multiplex PCR; TCRdb's version includes in-frame clones alone and lacks a portion of them. V, J and clone size derive from that table, while D and trimming were established from the DNA sequence. The data contain 53,000 or so clones, roughly nine tenths of them singletons. Germline-derived CDR1 and CDR2 are SGHRS and YFSETQ. The CDR3 contains 17 residues. The junction had 12 bases not matched to a gene; V was cut back by 1 base and J by 3 bases. The sequence was obtained from a human donor in a cohort sampled during active COVID-19. V usage is TRBV5-1 and J usage is TRBJ2-5, with 7 positions matching TRBD1. Sequenced input: peripheral blood. The CDR3 DNA follows: TGCGCCAGCAGCTTGTTTCCAGGGGGACAAGGGGAAGAGACCCAGTACTTC. Translated: CASSLFPGGQGEETQYF.